These T cell receptor beta chains were read from a single sample in a study of technical replicates of blood from four donors. This table comes from immunoSEQ multiplex PCR, and its TCRdb copy is limited to in-frame clones, with some not included. The data contain almost 70,000 clones, 85% to 95% of them singletons. The source material was T cells isolated from PBMCs. These receptors all come from a human donor in good health. Each CDR3 is given with its conserved first and last residue. The D gene is left open where the match is weak. Size is stated for part of the rows, as once, few or many counts, or as a class when the clone is expanded.

len: 15
d_gene: -
abundance: -
j_gene: TRBJ1-2
v_gene: TRBV7-9
CDR3aa: CASSSMTANIYGYTF
CDR3nt: TGTGCCAGCAGCTCCATGACAGCGAATATCTATGGCTACACCTTC

len: 15
d_gene: -
abundance: -
j_gene: TRBJ1-2
v_gene: TRBV27
CDR3aa: CASRSLGGPIYGYTF
CDR3nt: TGTGCCAGCAGATCCCTAGGGGGACCCATCTATGGCTACACCTTC

len: 15
d_gene: TRBD1
abundance: -
j_gene: TRBJ2-7
v_gene: TRBV19
CDR3aa: CASSETGTDYYEQYF
CDR3nt: TGTGCCAGTAGTGAGACAGGGACAGACTACTACGAGCAGTACTTC

len: 12
d_gene: -
abundance: few
j_gene: TRBJ1-1
v_gene: TRBV6-1
CDR3aa: CASSESGVEAFF
CDR3nt: TGTGCCAGCAGTGAATCCGGGGTTGAAGCTTTCTTT

len: 15
d_gene: -
abundance: few
j_gene: TRBJ2-7
v_gene: TRBV6-1
CDR3aa: CASSESGLGSYEQYF
CDR3nt: TGTGCCAGCAGCGAAAGCGGTCTCGGATCCTACGAGCAGTACTTC

len: 14
d_gene: TRBD2
abundance: -
j_gene: TRBJ2-7
v_gene: TRBV2
CDR3aa: CASSLEAGAGEQYF
CDR3nt: TGTGCCAGCTCCCTCGAGGCGGGAGCGGGCGAGCAGTACTTC

len: 15
d_gene: -
abundance: -
j_gene: TRBJ1-1
v_gene: TRBV7-2
CDR3aa: CASSLEYRMDKEAFF
CDR3nt: TGTGCCAGCAGCTTAGAATATAGGATGGACAAAGAAGCTTTCTTT

len: 18
d_gene: -
abundance: -
j_gene: TRBJ2-7
v_gene: TRBV7-2
CDR3aa: CASSFSHSQGIYSYEQYF
CDR3nt: TGTGCCAGCAGCTTTTCACATTCACAGGGAATTTATTCCTACGAGCAGTACTTC

len: 15
d_gene: TRBD2
abundance: -
j_gene: TRBJ2-1
v_gene: TRBV6-6
CDR3aa: CASSLTSGVYNEQFF
CDR3nt: TGTGCCAGCAGTTTGACTAGCGGGGTCTACAATGAGCAGTTCTTC

len: 15
d_gene: TRBD2
abundance: -
j_gene: TRBJ2-1
v_gene: TRBV13
CDR3aa: CASSRGLADYNEQFF
CDR3nt: TGTGCCAGCAGCCGTGGACTAGCGGACTACAATGAGCAGTTCTTC

len: 13
d_gene: -
abundance: -
j_gene: TRBJ1-3
v_gene: TRBV30
CDR3aa: CAWSVAASGTIYF
CDR3nt: TGTGCCTGGAGTGTAGCCGCAAGTGGCACCATATATTTT

len: 16
d_gene: TRBD1
abundance: -
j_gene: TRBJ2-7
v_gene: TRBV9
CDR3aa: CASSASRDRGIYEQYF
CDR3nt: TGTGCCAGCAGCGCTTCCCGGGACAGGGGAATTTACGAGCAGTACTTC

len: 14
d_gene: TRBD2
abundance: -
j_gene: TRBJ2-1
v_gene: TRBV27
CDR3aa: CASSPRAGGNEQFF
CDR3nt: TGTGCCAGCAGTCCGCGGGCGGGAGGCAATGAGCAGTTCTTC

len: 13
d_gene: -
abundance: few
j_gene: TRBJ1-5
v_gene: TRBV30
CDR3aa: CAWRGDNNQPQHF
CDR3nt: TGTGCCTGGAGGGGGGACAACAATCAGCCCCAGCATTTT

len: 14
d_gene: TRBD1
abundance: -
j_gene: TRBJ2-7
v_gene: TRBV2
CDR3aa: CASSGWTGGYEQYF
CDR3nt: TGTGCCAGCAGTGGCTGGACAGGGGGGTACGAGCAGTACTTC

len: 15
d_gene: TRBD1
abundance: -
j_gene: TRBJ1-4
v_gene: TRBV10-3
CDR3aa: CAISTGQGGGEKLFF
CDR3nt: TGTGCCATCAGTACCGGACAGGGGGGCGGTGAAAAACTGTTTTTT

len: 15
d_gene: TRBD1
abundance: -
j_gene: TRBJ1-4
v_gene: TRBV6-5
CDR3aa: CASSYSGTGDEKLFF
CDR3nt: TGTGCCAGCAGTTACTCAGGGACAGGGGATGAAAAACTGTTTTTT

len: 15
d_gene: -
abundance: -
j_gene: TRBJ2-5
v_gene: TRBV19
CDR3aa: CASSIIFFPRETQYF
CDR3nt: TGTGCCAGTAGTATTATATTTTTCCCTCGAGAGACCCAGTACTTC

len: 15
d_gene: TRBD2
abundance: -
j_gene: TRBJ2-3
v_gene: TRBV30
CDR3aa: CAWRRPSGYTDTQYF
CDR3nt: TGTGCCTGGAGAAGGCCTAGCGGATACACAGATACGCAGTATTTT

len: 14
d_gene: -
abundance: -
j_gene: TRBJ1-5
v_gene: TRBV5-4
CDR3aa: CASSLDAEDQPQHF
CDR3nt: TGTGCCAGCAGCTTGGACGCAGAGGATCAGCCCCAGCATTTT

len: 15
d_gene: -
abundance: -
j_gene: TRBJ1-5
v_gene: TRBV15
CDR3aa: CATQGGGASNQPQHF
CDR3nt: TGTGCCACCCAAGGCGGGGGGGCTAGCAATCAGCCCCAGCATTTT

len: 13
d_gene: -
abundance: once
j_gene: TRBJ1-2
v_gene: TRBV28
CDR3aa: CASSFAPVYGYTF
CDR3nt: TGTGCCAGCAGTTTCGCCCCGGTCTATGGCTACACCTTC

len: 13
d_gene: -
abundance: few
j_gene: TRBJ2-2
v_gene: TRBV7-8
CDR3aa: CASSLAPDGELFF
CDR3nt: TGTGCCAGCAGCTTAGCGCCAGACGGGGAGCTGTTTTTT

len: 16
d_gene: -
abundance: -
j_gene: TRBJ2-1
v_gene: TRBV4-3
CDR3aa: CASSQDRVHSLNEQFF
CDR3nt: TGCGCCAGCAGCCAAGATCGTGTCCACTCCCTCAATGAGCAGTTCTTC

len: 15
d_gene: TRBD1
abundance: -
j_gene: TRBJ2-2
v_gene: TRBV10-3
CDR3aa: CAISENRGATGELFF
CDR3nt: TGTGCCATCAGTGAAAACAGGGGAGCCACCGGGGAGCTGTTTTTT

len: 13
d_gene: TRBD1
abundance: -
j_gene: TRBJ1-1
v_gene: TRBV4-1
CDR3aa: CASSQDRGNEAFF
CDR3nt: TGCGCCAGCAGCCAGGACAGGGGGAATGAAGCTTTCTTT

len: 17
d_gene: -
abundance: -
j_gene: TRBJ2-7
v_gene: TRBV19
CDR3aa: CASSIRGLGTQSYEQYF
CDR3nt: TGTGCCAGTAGTATAAGAGGCTTGGGGACTCAGTCCTACGAGCAGTACTTC

len: 18
d_gene: TRBD1
abundance: -
j_gene: TRBJ1-1
v_gene: TRBV5-1
CDR3aa: CASNSRTQSGGANTEAFF
CDR3nt: TGCGCCAGCAACTCAAGGACCCAGTCAGGGGGAGCCAACACTGAAGCTTTCTTT

len: 15
d_gene: TRBD2
abundance: -
j_gene: TRBJ2-2
v_gene: TRBV9
CDR3aa: CASQLAGGNTGELFF
CDR3nt: TGTGCCAGCCAACTAGCGGGGGGAAACACCGGGGAGCTGTTTTTT

len: 15
d_gene: TRBD1
abundance: -
j_gene: TRBJ1-1
v_gene: TRBV9
CDR3aa: CASSGGDRDLTEAFF
CDR3nt: TGTGCCAGCAGCGGAGGAGACAGGGACCTAACTGAAGCTTTCTTT

len: 15
d_gene: -
abundance: -
j_gene: TRBJ1-1
v_gene: TRBV19
CDR3aa: CASSRDTRAVTEAFF
CDR3nt: TGTGCCAGTAGCCGGGACACACGGGCGGTCACTGAAGCTTTCTTT

len: 17
d_gene: TRBD1
abundance: -
j_gene: TRBJ2-7
v_gene: TRBV5-1
CDR3aa: CASSPSAWDRGRDEQYF
CDR3nt: TGCGCCAGCAGCCCGTCTGCTTGGGACAGGGGAAGGGACGAGCAGTACTTC

len: 14
d_gene: -
abundance: few
j_gene: TRBJ1-1
v_gene: TRBV4-1
CDR3aa: CASSPDGEGTEAFF
CDR3nt: TGCGCCAGCAGCCCAGATGGGGAGGGGACTGAAGCTTTCTTT

len: 13
d_gene: TRBD1
abundance: -
j_gene: TRBJ1-2
v_gene: TRBV15
CDR3aa: CATSVSTGDGYTF
CDR3nt: TGTGCCACCAGCGTATCCACAGGGGACGGCTACACCTTC

len: 14
d_gene: -
abundance: -
j_gene: TRBJ1-1
v_gene: TRBV30
CDR3aa: CAWSVRRENTEAFF
CDR3nt: TGTGCCTGGAGTGTAAGGCGGGAGAACACTGAAGCTTTCTTT

len: 16
d_gene: TRBD2
abundance: -
j_gene: TRBJ2-7
v_gene: TRBV29-1
CDR3aa: CSVEAPSGTGLYEQYF
CDR3nt: TGCAGCGTTGAAGCGCCTAGCGGGACGGGCTTGTACGAGCAGTACTTC

len: 16
d_gene: TRBD2
abundance: -
j_gene: TRBJ2-7
v_gene: TRBV7-2
CDR3aa: CASSPHTSGSSYEQYF
CDR3nt: TGTGCCAGCAGCCCTCATACTAGCGGGAGTTCCTACGAGCAGTACTTC

len: 14
d_gene: TRBD2
abundance: -
j_gene: TRBJ2-7
v_gene: TRBV6-1
CDR3aa: CASSEWTSSYEQYF
CDR3nt: TGTGCCAGCAGTGAATGGACTAGCAGCTACGAGCAGTACTTC

len: 17
d_gene: TRBD1
abundance: -
j_gene: TRBJ1-1
v_gene: TRBV11-2
CDR3aa: CASSRLRDRGHNTEAFF
CDR3nt: TGTGCCAGCAGCCGACTCAGGGACAGGGGGCATAACACTGAAGCTTTCTTT

len: 15
d_gene: -
abundance: -
j_gene: TRBJ1-5
v_gene: TRBV18
CDR3aa: CASSPSTASNQPQHF
CDR3nt: TGTGCCAGCTCACCGTCGACAGCCAGCAATCAGCCCCAGCATTTT

len: 15
d_gene: TRBD2
abundance: -
j_gene: TRBJ2-3
v_gene: TRBV11-2
CDR3aa: CASSLVGSGSYTQYF
CDR3nt: TGTGCCAGCAGCTTAGTTGGTAGCGGGAGTTATACGCAGTATTTT

len: 13
d_gene: -
abundance: -
j_gene: TRBJ1-1
v_gene: TRBV12-5
CDR3aa: CASGLTTNTEAFF
CDR3nt: TGTGCTAGTGGTTTGACCACAAACACTGAAGCTTTCTTT

len: 13
d_gene: -
abundance: once
j_gene: TRBJ2-7
v_gene: TRBV5-4
CDR3aa: CASSLGLDYEQYF
CDR3nt: TGTGCCAGCAGCTTGGGACTGGACTACGAGCAGTACTTC

len: 13
d_gene: -
abundance: -
j_gene: TRBJ2-3
v_gene: TRBV5-4
CDR3aa: CASSRHSTDTQYF
CDR3nt: TGTGCCAGCAGCCGACACAGCACAGATACGCAGTATTTT

len: 15
d_gene: TRBD2
abundance: -
j_gene: TRBJ2-1
v_gene: TRBV7-9
CDR3aa: CASSLAPGLEYEQFF
CDR3nt: TGTGCCAGCAGCTTAGCCCCGGGACTAGAATATGAGCAGTTCTTC